This TCR beta chain derives from a study of cytomegalovirus exposure and HLA in healthy donors (dated by TCRdb to 2015 to 2018). For the wider study: In an earlier analysis of 450 to 750 of the donors, less than 350 Gb of sequence data and some 100 million unique TCR beta sequences from 150 million to 200 million T cells were reported. Approximately 300 gigabases of sequencing data and approximately 85 million unique TCR sequences were included in an early release covering roughly 700 HLA-typed donors. The genetic ancestry cluster associated with self-reported Caucasian donors included roughly four fifths of the 350 to 500 genotyped donors. The study was designed to test whether signatures of past pathogen exposure could be identified by cataloging public T cell receptors. Using immunosequencing, the study profiled T cell repertoires from fewer than 700 subjects and related those repertoires to cytomegalovirus serostatus. Along with the roughly 610-subject first cohort, a separate validation cohort of over a hundred different subjects was used. To predict cytomegalovirus infection status, the study brought together high-throughput TCR immunosequencing, statistical association of individual TCRs with disease status, and machine learning. To study patterns of TCR occurrence, a later analysis re-analyzed previously published TCR beta repertoires from just over 650 donors and added high-resolution HLA genotyping. Rather than drawing on any new phenotypic data, the later analysis identified candidate immune exposures from TCR beta sequences and the way those sequences occurred across donors. An earlier analysis of about 620 of the donors applied high-throughput TCR beta sequencing to assess whether each TCR beta V gene segment acted as functional or pseudogenic. Donor age, sex, ethnicity and CMV serostatus were compiled alongside the repertoire data. A later genetic analysis took genome-wide SNP genotypes for 398 of the 666 donors and used that subset as a discovery cohort. Every repertoire in the discovery cohort had been generated on one and the same sequencing platform. Class I and class II HLA loci were covered by the typing at four-digit resolution. The number of typed donors differed by locus: about 629-640 for A, B, C, DRB1 and DQB1; approximately 540 for DQA1; over 600 for DPA1; and about 450 for DPB1. Because of strong linkage in the cohort, roughly five DR-DQ haplotypes were treated as single units for association and clustering. Across some 400 genotyped donors of the cohort, an average of 235,054 unique TCR beta nucleotide sequences per donor were sequenced, and around 19% of those sequences were non-productive. General study outcomes and caveats: Sequencing depth was assumed to be roughly uniform across donors in the presence/absence analyses, though that assumption may not hold. In a later analysis, the rate of TCR association differed among HLA loci, with DRB1 alleles having the most associated TCRs and HLA-C alleles having the fewest. In a later genetic analysis, fewer N-insertions in productive TCRs were reported among donors in an Asian-associated ancestry cluster than the 666-donor mean. This cohort had only TCR beta chains sequenced, and the lack of alpha or paired-chain data limited which features could be detected. An earlier analysis of approximately 540 of the donors showed that most TCR beta V segments appeared in productive rearrangements either about 87% or about 30% of the time, which broadly matched IMGT annotations. A later analysis associated 15,000 to 20,000 TCR beta sequences with specific HLA alleles at a false discovery rate of 0.05. Strong co-occurrence of HLA alleles, especially DR and DQ, made assigning TCR associations to individual alleles difficult. A later analysis found that most CMV-associated TCR beta chains appeared HLA-restricted, with HLA associations seemingly driven largely by CMV exposure. A further reported finding was that TCR beta sequences accurately predicted the HLA-A and HLA-B alleles for most subjects in the first cohort. A few of the identified cytomegalovirus-associated TCR beta chains were confirmed in vitro to be specific for cytomegalovirus antigens. Immune exposure information for the cohort was limited to CMV serostatus. A later analysis reported that several top co-occurrence clusters appeared linked to parvovirus B19, influenza, CMV and Epstein-Barr virus. Most TCR sequences were observed very rarely across donors, whereas some public TCRs were present in many individuals. Compared with equally common non-associated chains, HLA-associated TCR beta chains in a later analysis were more clonally expanded and had lower generation probabilities. Because some donors lacked HLA typing at each locus, the association tests relied only on the typed subset. Linkage disequilibrium might explain the correlated functional status among segregating V segments, but an unknown experimental factor could not be ruled out. In the study, around 160 TCR beta chains were listed as associated with cytomegalovirus. The authors suggested that the approach could potentially be extended to other disease states and immunological phenotypes. Because counts were too low, roughly 18 rarely observed V segments, including chromosome 9 orphons, were left out of the earlier analysis of some 640 of the donors. The sequencing pipeline was judged likely to have produced a cluster of highly shared sequence variants as a technical artifact. In a later genetic analysis, a missense DCLRE1C variant was associated with V-gene and J-gene trimming of TCR beta chains, and the association was replicated in an independent cohort. Cytomegalovirus status was reported to be diagnosed by the classifier with high specificity and sensitivity in both the original and validation cohorts. Because the 87-base-pair reads could not distinguish some IMGT-functional V segments, including TRBV6-2 and TRBV6-3, those segments were excluded.

The cohort was made up of hundreds of healthy bone marrow donors. All cohort members were sampled while nominally healthy, although unrecorded immune exposures were likely present. The donor tested CMV seronegative, placing the donor among the 352 seronegative members of the cohort. A peripheral blood sample was collected from each donor, and TCR beta sequencing was performed on peripheral blood mononuclear cells. The Qiagen DNeasy Blood Extraction Kit was used to extract genomic DNA from the blood cell samples. The germline V gene encodes CDR1 SNHLY and CDR2 FYNNEI. From the cysteine through the phenylalanine, the CDR3 covers 12 amino acids. CDR3 DNA is the only sequence kept; it has 36 bases, read in frame from the first base. Unmatched junction bases come to 9, with V trimmed by 6 bases and J by 14 bases. Libraries were prepared through the immunoSEQ multiplex PCR assay. The multiplex PCR relied on a mix of 60 forward primers for TCR Vbeta segments and 13 reverse primers for TCR Jbeta segments. The CDR3 region of rearranged TCR beta genes was amplified from genomic DNA with a multiplex PCR assay. On the Illumina HiSeq System, the amplified TCR beta libraries were sequenced as 87-base-pair reads. Regarding the original processing steps: In a later analysis, some 80 million unique TCR beta chains were counted across the approximately 640 repertoires, and about 10 million of these chains were shared by at least two donors. To remove PCR and sequencing errors, raw reads were error-corrected and collapsed into unique sequences using a nearest-neighbor algorithm that merged closely related sequences. CDR3 sequences were aligned to IMGT reference sequences to assign V, D and J gene segments. For a sequence to be retained, a match of at least six nucleotides to both a V gene segment and a J gene segment was required. Rearrangements were called productive when the CDR3 lacked stop codons and stayed in frame with V and J; all others were non-productive. Following IMGT convention, CDR3 was defined as the stretch from the second conserved V-encoded cysteine to the conserved J-encoded phenylalanine. Sequences without an unambiguous match to a single V gene segment were excluded from the earlier analysis of about 600 of the donors. In an earlier analysis of 587 of the donors, a V segment was called functional when productive rearrangements were above 56.7%, and segregating when the standard deviation between donors exceeded 5%. A statistical classification framework was built to diagnose cytomegalovirus status from the catalog of TCR beta chain sequences. In a later analysis, TCR nucleotide sequences were compared against IMGT/GENE-DB human TR gene sequences so that V and J genes could be assigned. The TCRdist pipeline was used in a later analysis to assign CDR3 sequences and most-parsimonious VDJ recombination scenarios. A later analysis defined each TCR beta chain by its CDR3 amino acid sequence plus V-gene family, and excluded reads lacking a unique V-gene family. To address suspected cross-contamination and a sequencing artifact, a later analysis removed a few hundred highly shared, low-generation-probability nucleotide sequences. For each public chain, a later analysis derived a clonal expansion index from normalized ranks of inferred template counts within each repertoire. A later analysis computed generation probabilities with a VDJ recombination model fitted to out-of-frame rearrangements, and checked the results against IGoR. A later analysis scored TCR-TCR, TCR-HLA and TCR-CMV co-occurrence with hypergeometric tests, applying a repertoire-size bias correction to TCR pairs. In a later analysis, false discovery rates were estimated by permuting HLA or CMV assignments 20 times. In a later analysis, co-occurring TCRs were grouped using DBSCAN, and TCRdist sequence similarity was added for clustering within HLA-allele-positive subsets. For co-occurrence clustering, repertoires with fewer than 30,000 or more than 120,000 public chains were excluded, along with 5 or 6 repertoires with anomalous nucleotide sharing. TCRdb limited this immuneACCESS table to in-frame rearrangements with V and J called. A share of clones is missing; checked studies link under half to unresolved V genes, and the rest is unexplained. V, J and clone size were drawn from that table, and D and trimming were deduced from the DNA. The sample table lists about 120,000 clones, about 78% of them with a count of one. Jointly, the top ten make up 1.5% of the sample.

A remark on this clone: Its target antigen remains unknown. No qualities accompany the bases; no much larger clone lies one base away.

This TCR came from a female donor in good health and CMV-seronegative. The specimen was PBMCs. This receptor chain uses TRBV2 and TRBJ2-5; 10 bases in the middle match TRBD2. The nucleotides read TGTGCCAGCAGCGTACTAGCGGGACCCACCTACTTC. It is translated as CASSVLAGPTYF.